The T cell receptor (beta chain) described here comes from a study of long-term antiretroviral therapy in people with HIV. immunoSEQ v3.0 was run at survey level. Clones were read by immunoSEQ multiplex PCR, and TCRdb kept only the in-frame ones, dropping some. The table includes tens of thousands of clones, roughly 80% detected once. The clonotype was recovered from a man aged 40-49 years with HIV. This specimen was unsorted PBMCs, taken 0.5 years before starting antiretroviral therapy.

The CDR3 sequence: CASSVVGRGNEKLFF. For the CDR3, the DNA is TGTGCCAGCAGCGTAGTAGGGAGAGGTAATGAAAAACTGTTTTTT. V and J are TRBV9 and TRBJ1-4, with D unclear. The CDR3 runs to 15 residues. Germline lookup yields CDR1 SGDLS and CDR2 YYNGEE. Trimming stripped 0 bases from V and 4 bases from J, with 10 bases between. Complete variable domain (other parts from reference TRBV9 and TRBJ1-4): DSGVTQTPKHLITATGQRVTLRCSPRSGDLSVYWYQQSLDQGLQFLIQYYNGEERAKGNILERFSAQQFPDLHSELNLSSLELGDSALYFCASSVVGRGNEKLFFGSGTQLSVL.